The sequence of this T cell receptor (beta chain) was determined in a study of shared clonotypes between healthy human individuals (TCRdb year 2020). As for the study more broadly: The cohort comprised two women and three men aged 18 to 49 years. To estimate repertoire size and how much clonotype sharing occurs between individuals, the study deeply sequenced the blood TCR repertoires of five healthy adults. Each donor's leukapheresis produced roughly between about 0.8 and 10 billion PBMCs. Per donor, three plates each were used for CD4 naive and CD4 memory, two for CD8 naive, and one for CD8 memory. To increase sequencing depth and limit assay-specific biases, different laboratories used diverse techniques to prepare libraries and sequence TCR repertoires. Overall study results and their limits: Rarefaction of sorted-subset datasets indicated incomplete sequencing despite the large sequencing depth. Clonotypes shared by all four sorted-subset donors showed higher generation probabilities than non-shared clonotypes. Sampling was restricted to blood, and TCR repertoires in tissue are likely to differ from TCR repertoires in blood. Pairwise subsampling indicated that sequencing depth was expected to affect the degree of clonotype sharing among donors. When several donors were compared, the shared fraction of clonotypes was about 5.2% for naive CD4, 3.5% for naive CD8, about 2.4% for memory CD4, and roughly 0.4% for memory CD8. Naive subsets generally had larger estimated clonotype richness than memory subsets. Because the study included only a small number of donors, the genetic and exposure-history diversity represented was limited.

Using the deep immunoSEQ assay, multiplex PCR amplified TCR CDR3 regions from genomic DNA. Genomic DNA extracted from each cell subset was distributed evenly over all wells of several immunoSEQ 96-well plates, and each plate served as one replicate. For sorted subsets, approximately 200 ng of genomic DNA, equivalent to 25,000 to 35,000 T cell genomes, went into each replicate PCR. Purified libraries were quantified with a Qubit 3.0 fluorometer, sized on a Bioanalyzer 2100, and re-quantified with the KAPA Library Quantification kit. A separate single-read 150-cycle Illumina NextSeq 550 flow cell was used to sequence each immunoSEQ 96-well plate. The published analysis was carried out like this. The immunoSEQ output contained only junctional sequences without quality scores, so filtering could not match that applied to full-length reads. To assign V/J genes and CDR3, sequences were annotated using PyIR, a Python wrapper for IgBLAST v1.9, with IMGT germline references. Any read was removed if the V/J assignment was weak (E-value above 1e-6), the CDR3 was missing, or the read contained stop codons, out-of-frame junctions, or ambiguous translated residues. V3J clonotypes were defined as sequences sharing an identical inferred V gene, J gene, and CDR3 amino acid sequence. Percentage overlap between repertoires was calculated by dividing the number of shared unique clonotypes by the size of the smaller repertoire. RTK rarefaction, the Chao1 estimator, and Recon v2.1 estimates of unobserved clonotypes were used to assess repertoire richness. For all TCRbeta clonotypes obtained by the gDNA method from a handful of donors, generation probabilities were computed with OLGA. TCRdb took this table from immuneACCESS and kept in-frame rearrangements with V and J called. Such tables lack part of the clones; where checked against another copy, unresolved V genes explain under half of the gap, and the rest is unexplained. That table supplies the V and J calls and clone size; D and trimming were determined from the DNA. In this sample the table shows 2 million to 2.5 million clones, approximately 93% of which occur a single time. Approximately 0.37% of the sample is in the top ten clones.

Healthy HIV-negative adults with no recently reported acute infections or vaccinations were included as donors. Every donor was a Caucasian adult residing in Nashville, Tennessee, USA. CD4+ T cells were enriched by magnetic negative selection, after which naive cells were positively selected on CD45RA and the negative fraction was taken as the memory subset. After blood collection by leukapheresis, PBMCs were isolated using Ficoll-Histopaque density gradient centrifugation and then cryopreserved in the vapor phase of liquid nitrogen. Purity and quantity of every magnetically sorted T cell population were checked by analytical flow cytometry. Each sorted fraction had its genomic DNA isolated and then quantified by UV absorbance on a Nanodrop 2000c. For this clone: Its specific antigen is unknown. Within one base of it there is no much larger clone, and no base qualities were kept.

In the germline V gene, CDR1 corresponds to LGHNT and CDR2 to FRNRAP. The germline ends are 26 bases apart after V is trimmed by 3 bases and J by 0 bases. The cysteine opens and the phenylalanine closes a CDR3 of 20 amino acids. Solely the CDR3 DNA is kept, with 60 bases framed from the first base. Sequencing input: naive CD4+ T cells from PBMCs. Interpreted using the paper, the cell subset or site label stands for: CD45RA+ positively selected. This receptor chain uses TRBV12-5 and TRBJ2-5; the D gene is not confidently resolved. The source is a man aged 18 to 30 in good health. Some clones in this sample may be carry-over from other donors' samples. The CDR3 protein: CASGFSPFPRGELYQETQYF. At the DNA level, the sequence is TGTGCTAGTGGTTTTTCCCCGTTTCCCCGTGGGGAACTTTACCAAGAGACCCAGTACTTC. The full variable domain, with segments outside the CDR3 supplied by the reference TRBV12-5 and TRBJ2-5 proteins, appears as DARVTQTPRHKVTEMGQEVTMRCQPILGHNTVFWYRQTMMQGLELLAYFRNRAPLDDSGMPKDRFSAEMPDATLATLKIQPSEPRDSAVYFCASGFSPFPRGELYQETQYFGPGTRLLVL.